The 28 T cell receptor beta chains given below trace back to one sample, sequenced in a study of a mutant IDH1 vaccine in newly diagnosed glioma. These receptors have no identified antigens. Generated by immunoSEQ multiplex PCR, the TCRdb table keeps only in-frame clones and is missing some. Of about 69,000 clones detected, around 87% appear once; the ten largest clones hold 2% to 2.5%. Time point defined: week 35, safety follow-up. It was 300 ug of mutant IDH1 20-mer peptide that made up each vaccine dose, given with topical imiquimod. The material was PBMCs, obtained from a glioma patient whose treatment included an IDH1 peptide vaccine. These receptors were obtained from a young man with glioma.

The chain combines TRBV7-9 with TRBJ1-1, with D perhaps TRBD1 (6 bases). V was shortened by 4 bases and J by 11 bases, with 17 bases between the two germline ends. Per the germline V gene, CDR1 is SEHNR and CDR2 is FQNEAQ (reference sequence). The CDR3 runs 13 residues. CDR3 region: CASSSLSQGQAFF. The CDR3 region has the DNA TGTGCCAGCAGCTCCTTGTCACAGGGTCAGGCTTTCTTT.

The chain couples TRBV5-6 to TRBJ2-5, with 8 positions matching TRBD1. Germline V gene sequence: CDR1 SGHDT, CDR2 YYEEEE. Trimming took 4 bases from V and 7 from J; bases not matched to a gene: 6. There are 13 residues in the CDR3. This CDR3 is CASSRRTGRTQYF. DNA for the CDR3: TGTGCCAGCAGCCGCCGGACAGGGCGGACCCAGTACTTC.

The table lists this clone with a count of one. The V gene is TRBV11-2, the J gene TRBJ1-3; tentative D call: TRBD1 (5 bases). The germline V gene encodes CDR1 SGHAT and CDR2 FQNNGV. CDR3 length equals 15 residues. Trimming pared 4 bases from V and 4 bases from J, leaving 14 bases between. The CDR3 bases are TGTGCCAGCAGCTACCCGGGGGATCTCGGAAACACCATATATTTT. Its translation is CASSYPGDLGNTIYF.

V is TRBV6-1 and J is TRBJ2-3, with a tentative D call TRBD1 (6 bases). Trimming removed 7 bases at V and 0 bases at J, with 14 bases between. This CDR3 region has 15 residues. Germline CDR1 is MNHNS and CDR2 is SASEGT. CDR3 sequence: CASTNPQGSTDTQYF. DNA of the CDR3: TGTGCCAGCACAAATCCTCAGGGGAGCACAGATACGCAGTATTTT.

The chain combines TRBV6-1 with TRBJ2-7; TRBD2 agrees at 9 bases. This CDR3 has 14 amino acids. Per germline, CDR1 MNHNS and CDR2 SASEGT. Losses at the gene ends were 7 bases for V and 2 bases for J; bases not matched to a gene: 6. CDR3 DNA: TGTGCCAGCATCGAAGCGGGAGGTCCCTACGAGCAGTACTTC. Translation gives CASIEAGGPYEQYF.

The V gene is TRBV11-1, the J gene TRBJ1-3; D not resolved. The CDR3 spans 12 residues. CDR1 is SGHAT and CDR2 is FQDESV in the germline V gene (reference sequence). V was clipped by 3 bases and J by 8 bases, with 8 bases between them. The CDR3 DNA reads TGTGCCAGCAGCTTGGAAGGCTACACCATATATTTT. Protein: CASSLEGYTIYF.

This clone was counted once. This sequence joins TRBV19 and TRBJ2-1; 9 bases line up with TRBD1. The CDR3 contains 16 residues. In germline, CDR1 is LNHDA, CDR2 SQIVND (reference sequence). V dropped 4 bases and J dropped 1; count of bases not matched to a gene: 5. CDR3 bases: TGTGCCAGTAGTAACCGGGACAGGGCTTCCTACAATGAGCAGTTCTTC. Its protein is CASSNRDRASYNEQFF. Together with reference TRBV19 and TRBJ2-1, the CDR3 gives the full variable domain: DGGITQSPKYLFRKEGQNVTLSCEQNLNHDAMYWYRQDPGQGLRLIYYSQIVNDFQKGDIAEGYSVSREKKESFPLTVTSAQKNPTAFYLCASSNRDRASYNEQFFGPGTRLTVL.

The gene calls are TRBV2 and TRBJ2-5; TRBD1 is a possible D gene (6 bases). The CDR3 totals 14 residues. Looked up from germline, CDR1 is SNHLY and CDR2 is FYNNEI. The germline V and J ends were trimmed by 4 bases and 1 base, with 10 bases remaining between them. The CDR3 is CASSGNRAQETQYF. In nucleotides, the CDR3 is TGTGCCAGCAGTGGGAACAGGGCCCAAGAGACCCAGTACTTC.

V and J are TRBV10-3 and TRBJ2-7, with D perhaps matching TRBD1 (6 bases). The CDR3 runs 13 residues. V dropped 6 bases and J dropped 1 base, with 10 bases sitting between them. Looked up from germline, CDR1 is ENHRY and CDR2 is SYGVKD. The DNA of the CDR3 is TGTGCCATCAGATGGGACACGTCCTACGAGCAGTACTTC. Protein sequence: CAIRWDTSYEQYF.

The CDR3 nucleotides are TGTGCCAGCAGCAAAGACTCTCCCTTCCCAAGGGGAAACACCATATATTTT. Its translation: CASSKDSPFPRGNTIYF. The V gene is TRBV21-1, the J gene TRBJ1-3. TRBV21-1 is a recognized pseudogene. CDR3 length: 17 residues.

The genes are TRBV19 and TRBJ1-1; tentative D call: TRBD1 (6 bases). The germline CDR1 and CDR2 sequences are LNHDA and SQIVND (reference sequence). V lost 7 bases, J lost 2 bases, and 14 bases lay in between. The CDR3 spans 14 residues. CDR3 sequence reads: CASTRQAVNTEAFF. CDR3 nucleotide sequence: TGTGCCAGTACCCGACAGGCGGTCAACACTGAAGCTTTCTTT.

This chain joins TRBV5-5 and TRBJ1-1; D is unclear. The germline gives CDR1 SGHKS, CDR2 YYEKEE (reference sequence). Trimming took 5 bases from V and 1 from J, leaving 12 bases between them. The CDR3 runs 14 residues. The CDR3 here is CASSFMDGNTEAFF. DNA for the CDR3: TGTGCCAGCAGTTTTATGGACGGGAACACTGAAGCTTTCTTT. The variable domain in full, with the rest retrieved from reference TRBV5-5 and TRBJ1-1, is DAGVTQSPTHLIKTRGQQVTLRCSPISGHKSVSWYQQVLGQGPQFIFQYYEKEERGRGNFPDRFSARQFPNYSSELNVNALLLGDSALYLCASSFMDGNTEAFFGQGTRLTVV.

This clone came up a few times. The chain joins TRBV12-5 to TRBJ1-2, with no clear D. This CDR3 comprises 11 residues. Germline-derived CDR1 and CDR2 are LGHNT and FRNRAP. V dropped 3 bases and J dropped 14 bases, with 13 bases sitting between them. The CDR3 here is CASGFGASVTF. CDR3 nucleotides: TGTGCTAGTGGTTTTGGAGCCAGCGTGACCTTC.

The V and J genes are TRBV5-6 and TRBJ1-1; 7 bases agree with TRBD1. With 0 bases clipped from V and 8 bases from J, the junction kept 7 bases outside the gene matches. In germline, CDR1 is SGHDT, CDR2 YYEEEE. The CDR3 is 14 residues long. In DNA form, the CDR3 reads TGTGCCAGCAGCTTGGGACAGGCCAGGGGGGAAGCTTTCTTT. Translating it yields CASSLGQARGEAFF.

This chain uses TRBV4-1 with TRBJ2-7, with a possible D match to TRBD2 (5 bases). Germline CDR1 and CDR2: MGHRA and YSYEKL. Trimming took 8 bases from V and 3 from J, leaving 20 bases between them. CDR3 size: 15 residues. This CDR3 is CASRSLTGIHYEQYF. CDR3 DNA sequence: TGCGCCAGCCGGAGTCTAACCGGGATCCACTACGAGCAGTACTTC.

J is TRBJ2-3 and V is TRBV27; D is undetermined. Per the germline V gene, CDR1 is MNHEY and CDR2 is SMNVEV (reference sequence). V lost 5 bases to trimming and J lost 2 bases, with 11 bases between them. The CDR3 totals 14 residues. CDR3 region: CASSAVWATDTQYF. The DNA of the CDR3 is TGTGCCAGCAGTGCCGTCTGGGCCACAGATACGCAGTATTTT.

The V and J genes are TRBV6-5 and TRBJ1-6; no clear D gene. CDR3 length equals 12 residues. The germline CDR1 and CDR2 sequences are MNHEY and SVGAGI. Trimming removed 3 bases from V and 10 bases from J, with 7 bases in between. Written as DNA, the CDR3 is TGTGCCAGCAGTTATCCGGGATCACCCCTCCACTTT. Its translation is CASSYPGSPLHF.

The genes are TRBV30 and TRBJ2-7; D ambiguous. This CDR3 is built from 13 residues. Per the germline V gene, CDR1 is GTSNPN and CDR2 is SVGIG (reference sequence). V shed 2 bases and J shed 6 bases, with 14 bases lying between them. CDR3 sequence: CAWSLGKLSEQYF. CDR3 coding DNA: TGTGCCTGGAGTCTAGGGAAGCTTAGCGAGCAGTACTTC.

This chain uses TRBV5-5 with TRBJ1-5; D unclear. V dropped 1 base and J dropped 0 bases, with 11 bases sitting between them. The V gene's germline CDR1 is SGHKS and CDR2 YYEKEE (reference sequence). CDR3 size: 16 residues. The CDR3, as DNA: TGTGCCAGCAGCTTGTGGCAGACCTTTAGCAATCAGCCCCAGCATTTT. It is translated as CASSLWQTFSNQPQHF. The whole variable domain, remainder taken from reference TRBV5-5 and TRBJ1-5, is DAGVTQSPTHLIKTRGQQVTLRCSPISGHKSVSWYQQVLGQGPQFIFQYYEKEERGRGNFPDRFSARQFPNYSSELNVNALLLGDSALYLCASSLWQTFSNQPQHFGDGTRLSIL.

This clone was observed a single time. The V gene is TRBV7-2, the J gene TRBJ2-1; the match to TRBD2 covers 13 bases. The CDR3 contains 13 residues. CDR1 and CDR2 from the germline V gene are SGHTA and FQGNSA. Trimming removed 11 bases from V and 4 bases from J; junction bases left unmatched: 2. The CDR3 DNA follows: TGTGCCTGGACTAGCGGGGGTTACAATGAGCAGTTCTTC. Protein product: CAWTSGGYNEQFF.

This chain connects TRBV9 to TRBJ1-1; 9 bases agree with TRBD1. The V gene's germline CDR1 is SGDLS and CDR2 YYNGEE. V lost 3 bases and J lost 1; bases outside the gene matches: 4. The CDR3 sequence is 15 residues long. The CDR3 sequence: CASSARTGANTEAFF. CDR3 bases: TGTGCCAGCAGCGCGCGGACAGGGGCGAACACTGAAGCTTTCTTT.

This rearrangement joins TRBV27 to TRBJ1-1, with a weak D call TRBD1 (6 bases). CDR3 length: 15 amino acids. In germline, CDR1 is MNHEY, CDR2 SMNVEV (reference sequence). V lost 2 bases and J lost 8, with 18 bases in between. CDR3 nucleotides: TGTGCCAGCAGTTTAACGGGGAGGGGGAACAGAGAAGCTTTCTTT. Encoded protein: CASSLTGRGNREAFF.

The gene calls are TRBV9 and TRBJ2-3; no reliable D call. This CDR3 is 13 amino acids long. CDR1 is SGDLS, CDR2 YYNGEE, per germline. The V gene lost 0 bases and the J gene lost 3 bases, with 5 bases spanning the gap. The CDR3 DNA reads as TGTGCCAGCAGCGTAGGACTGACAGATACGCAGTATTTT. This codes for CASSVGLTDTQYF.

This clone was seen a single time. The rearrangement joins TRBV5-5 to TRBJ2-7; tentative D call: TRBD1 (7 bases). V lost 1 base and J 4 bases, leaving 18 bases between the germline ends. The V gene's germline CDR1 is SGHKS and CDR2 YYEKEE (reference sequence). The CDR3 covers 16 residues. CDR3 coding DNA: TGTGCCAGCAGCTTGATCCGGCAGGGGGGATCTTACGAGCAGTACTTC. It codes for CASSLIRQGGSYEQYF.

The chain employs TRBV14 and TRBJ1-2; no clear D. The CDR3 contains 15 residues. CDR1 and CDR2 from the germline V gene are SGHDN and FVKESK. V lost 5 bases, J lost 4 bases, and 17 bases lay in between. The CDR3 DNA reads TGTGCCAGCAGCAACTCCCGCCCGGGCCCCTATGGCTACACCTTC. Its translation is CASSNSRPGPYGYTF. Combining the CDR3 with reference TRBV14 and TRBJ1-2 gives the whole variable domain EAGVTQFPSHSVIEKGQTVTLRCDPISGHDNLYWYRRVMGKEIKFLLHFVKESKQDESGMPNNRFLAERTGGTYSTLKVQPAELEDSGVYFCASSNSRPGPYGYTFGSGTRLTVV.

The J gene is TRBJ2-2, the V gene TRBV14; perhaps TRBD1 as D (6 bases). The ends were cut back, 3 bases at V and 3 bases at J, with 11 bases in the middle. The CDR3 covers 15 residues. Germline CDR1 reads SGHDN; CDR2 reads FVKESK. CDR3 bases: TGTGCCAGCAGCCATCCCAGGGGAGACACCGGGGAGCTGTTTTTT. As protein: CASSHPRGDTGELFF.

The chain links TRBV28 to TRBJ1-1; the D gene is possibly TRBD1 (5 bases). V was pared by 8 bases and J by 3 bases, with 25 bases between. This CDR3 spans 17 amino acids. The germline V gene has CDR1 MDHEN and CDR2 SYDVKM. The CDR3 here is CASGPLALDKAYTEAFF. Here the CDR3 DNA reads TGTGCCAGCGGCCCCTTGGCATTGGACAAGGCGTACACTGAAGCTTTCTTT.

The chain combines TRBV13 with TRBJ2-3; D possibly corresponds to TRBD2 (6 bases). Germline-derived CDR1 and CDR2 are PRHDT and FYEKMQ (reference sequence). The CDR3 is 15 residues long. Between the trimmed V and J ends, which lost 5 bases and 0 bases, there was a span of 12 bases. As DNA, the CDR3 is TGTGCCAGCAGCCCTTCAAGCGGGAGCACAGATACGCAGTATTTT. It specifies CASSPSSGSTDTQYF. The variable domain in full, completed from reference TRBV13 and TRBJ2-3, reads AAGVIQSPRHLIKEKRETATLKCYPIPRHDTVYWYQQGPGQDPQFLISFYEKMQSDKGSIPDRFSAQQFSDYHSELNMSSLELGDSALYFCASSPSSGSTDTQYFGPGTRLTVL.